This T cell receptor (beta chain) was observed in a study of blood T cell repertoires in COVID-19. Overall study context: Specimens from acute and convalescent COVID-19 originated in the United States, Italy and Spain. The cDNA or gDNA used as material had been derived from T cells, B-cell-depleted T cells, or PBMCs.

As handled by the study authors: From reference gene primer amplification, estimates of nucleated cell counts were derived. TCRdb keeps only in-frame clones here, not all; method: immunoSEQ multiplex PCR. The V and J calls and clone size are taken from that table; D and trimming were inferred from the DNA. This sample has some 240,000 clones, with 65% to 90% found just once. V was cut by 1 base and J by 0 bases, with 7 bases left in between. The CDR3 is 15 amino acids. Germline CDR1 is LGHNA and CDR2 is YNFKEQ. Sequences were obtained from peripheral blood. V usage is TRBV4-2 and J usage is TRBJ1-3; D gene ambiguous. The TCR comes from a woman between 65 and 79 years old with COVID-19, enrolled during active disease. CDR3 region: CASSQATDSGNTIYF. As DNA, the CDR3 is TGTGCCAGCAGCCAAGCTACAGACTCTGGAAACACCATATATTTT.